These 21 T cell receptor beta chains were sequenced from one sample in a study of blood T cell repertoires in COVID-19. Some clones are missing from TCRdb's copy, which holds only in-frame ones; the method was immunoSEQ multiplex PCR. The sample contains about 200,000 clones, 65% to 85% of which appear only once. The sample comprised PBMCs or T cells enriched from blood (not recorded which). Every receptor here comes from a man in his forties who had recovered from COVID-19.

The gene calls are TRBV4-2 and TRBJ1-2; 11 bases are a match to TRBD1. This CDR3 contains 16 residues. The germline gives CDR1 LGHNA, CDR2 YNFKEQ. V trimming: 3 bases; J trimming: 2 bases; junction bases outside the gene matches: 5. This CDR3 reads CASSHKGTGGNYGYTF. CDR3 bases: TGTGCCAGCAGCCACAAAGGGACAGGGGGAAACTATGGCTACACCTTC.

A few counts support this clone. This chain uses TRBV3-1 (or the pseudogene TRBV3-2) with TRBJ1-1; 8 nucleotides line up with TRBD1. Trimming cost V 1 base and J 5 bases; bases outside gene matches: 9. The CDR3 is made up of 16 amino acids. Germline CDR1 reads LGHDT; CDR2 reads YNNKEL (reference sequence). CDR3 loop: CASSQAGQGRKTEAFF. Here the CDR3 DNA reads TGTGCCAGCAGCCAAGCCGGACAGGGACGAAAAACTGAAGCTTTCTTT.

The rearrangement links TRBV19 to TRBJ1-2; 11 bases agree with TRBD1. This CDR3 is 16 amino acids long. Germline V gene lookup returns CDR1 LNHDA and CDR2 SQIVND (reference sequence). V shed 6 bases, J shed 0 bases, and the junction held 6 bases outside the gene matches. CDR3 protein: CASSRTGGEANYGYTF. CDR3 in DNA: TGTGCCAGTAGCCGGACAGGGGGCGAAGCTAACTATGGCTACACCTTC.

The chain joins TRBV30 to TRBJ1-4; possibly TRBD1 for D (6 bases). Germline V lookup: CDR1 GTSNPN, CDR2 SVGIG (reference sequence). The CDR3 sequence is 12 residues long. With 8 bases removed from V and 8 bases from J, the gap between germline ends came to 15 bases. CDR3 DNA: TGTGCCGGGCAGGGGCGGAACGAAAAACTGTTTTTT. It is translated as CAGQGRNEKLFF.

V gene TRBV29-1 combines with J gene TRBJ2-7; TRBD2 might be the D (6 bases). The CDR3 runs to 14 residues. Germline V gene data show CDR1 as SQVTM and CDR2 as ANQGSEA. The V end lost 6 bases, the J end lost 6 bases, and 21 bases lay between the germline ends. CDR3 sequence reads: CSVLHGTPFPEQYF. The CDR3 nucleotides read TGCAGCGTACTGCACGGGACTCCATTTCCCGAGCAGTACTTC.

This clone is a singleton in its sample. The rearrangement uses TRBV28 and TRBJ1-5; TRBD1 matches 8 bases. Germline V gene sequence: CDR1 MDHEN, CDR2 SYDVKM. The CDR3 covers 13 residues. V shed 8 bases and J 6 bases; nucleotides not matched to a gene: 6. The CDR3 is CASSDRVSQPQHF. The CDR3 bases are TGTGCCAGCTCGGACAGGGTCAGTCAGCCCCAGCATTTT.

CDR3 in DNA: TGCGCCAGCAGCTTCCAAGGGGGCGCCCCGGATACGCAGTATTTT. Residues: CASSFQGGAPDTQYF. V gene TRBV5-1 combines with J gene TRBJ2-3; 7 positions agree with TRBD1. V lost 2 bases to trimming and J lost 6 bases; unmatched junction nucleotides: 9. Germline V gives CDR1 SGHRS, CDR2 YFSETQ. The CDR3 has 15 residues.

The CDR3 here is CASSSSGQGLDTEAFF. The CDR3 DNA sequence: TGTGCCAGCAGTTCGTCGGGACAGGGGCTAGACACTGAAGCTTTCTTT. This chain connects TRBV28 to TRBJ1-1; 10 bases map to TRBD1. Germline CDR1 reads MDHEN; CDR2 reads SYDVKM. The V gene end was trimmed by 4 bases and the J gene end by 3 bases; junction bases not matched to a gene: 8. The CDR3 consists of 16 residues.

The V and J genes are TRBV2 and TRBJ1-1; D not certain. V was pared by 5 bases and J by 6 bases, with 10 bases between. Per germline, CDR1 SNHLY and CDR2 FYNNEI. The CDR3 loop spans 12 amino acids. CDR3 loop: CASSPRVAEAFF. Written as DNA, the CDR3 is TGTGCCAGCAGTCCCCGAGTCGCTGAAGCTTTCTTT.

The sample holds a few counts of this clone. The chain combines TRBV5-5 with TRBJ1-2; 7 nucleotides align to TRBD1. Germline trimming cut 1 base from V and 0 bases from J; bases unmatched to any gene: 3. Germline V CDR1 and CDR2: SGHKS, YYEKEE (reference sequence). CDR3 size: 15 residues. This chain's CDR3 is CASSLSGQTNYGYTF. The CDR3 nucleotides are TGTGCCAGCAGCTTGTCGGGACAGACTAACTATGGCTACACCTTC.

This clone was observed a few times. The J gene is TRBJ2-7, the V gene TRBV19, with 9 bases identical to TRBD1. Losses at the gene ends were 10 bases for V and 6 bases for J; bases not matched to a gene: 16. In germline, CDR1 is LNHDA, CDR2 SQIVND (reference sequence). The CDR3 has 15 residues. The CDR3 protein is CATSPGTGIGGEQYF. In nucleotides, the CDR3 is TGTGCCACTTCCCCAGGGACAGGGATAGGAGGCGAGCAGTACTTC.

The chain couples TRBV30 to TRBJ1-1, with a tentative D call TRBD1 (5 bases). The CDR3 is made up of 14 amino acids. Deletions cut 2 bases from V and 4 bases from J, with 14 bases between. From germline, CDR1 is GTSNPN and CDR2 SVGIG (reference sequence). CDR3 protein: CAWSFLTGVTEAFF. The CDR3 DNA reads TGTGCCTGGAGTTTCCTTACGGGGGTCACTGAAGCTTTCTTT.

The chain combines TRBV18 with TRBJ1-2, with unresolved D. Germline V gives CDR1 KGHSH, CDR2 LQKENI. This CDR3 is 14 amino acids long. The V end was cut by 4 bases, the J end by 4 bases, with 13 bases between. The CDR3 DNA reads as TGTGCCAGCTCACAGGCGGGCGAGCGCTATGGCTACACCTTC. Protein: CASSQAGERYGYTF.

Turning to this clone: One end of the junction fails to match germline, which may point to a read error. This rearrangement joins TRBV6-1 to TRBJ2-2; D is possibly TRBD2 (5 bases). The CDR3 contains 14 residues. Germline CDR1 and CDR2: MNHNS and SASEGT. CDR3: CASGDSAYLGELFF. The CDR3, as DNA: TGTGCCAGCGGTGATAGCGCTTACCTCGGGGAGCTGTTTTTT.

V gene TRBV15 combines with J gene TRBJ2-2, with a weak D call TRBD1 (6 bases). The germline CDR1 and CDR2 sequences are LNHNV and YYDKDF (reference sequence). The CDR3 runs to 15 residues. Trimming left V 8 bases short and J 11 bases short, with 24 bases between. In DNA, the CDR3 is TGTGCCACCTCACAAGTCCGGAGTAACAGGGCTGAGCTGTTTTTT. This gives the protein CATSQVRSNRAELFF.

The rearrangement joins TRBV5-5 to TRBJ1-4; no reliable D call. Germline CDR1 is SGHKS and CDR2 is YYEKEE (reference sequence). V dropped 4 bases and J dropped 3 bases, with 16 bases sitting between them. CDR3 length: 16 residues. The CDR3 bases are TGTGCCAGCAGCCCGCTAGACTCCCTCGCTAATGAAAAACTGTTTTTT. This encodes CASSPLDSLANEKLFF.

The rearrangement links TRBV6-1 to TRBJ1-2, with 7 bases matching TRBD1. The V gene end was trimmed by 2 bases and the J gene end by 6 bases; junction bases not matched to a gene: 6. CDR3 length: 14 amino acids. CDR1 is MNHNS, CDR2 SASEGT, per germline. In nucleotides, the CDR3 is TGTGCCAGCAGTGAACGGGCAGGGACAGATGGCTACACCTTC. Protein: CASSERAGTDGYTF.

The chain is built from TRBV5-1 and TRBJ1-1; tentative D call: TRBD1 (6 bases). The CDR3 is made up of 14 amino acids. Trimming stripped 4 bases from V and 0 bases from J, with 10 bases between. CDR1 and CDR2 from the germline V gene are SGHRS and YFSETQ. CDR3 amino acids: CASSPGHLNTEAFF. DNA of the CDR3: TGCGCCAGCAGCCCGGGACACTTGAACACTGAAGCTTTCTTT. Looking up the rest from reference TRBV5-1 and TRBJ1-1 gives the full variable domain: KAGVTQTPRYLIKTRGQQVTLSCSPISGHRSVSWYQQTPGQGLQFLFEYFSETQRNKGNFPGRFSGRQFSNSRSEMNVSTLELGDSALYLCASSPGHLNTEAFFGQGTRLTVV.

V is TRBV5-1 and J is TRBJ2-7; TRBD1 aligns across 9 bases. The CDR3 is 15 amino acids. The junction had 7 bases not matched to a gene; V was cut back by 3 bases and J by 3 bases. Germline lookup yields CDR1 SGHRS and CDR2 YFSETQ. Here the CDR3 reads CASSSTSTGGYEQYF. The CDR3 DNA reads TGCGCCAGCAGCTCGACTTCGACAGGGGGCTACGAGCAGTACTTC.

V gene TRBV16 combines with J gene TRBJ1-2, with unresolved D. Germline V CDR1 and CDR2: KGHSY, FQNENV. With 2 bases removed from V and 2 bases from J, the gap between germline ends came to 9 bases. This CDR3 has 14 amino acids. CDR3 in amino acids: CASSQAAQNYGYTF. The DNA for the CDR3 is TGTGCCAGCAGCCAAGCAGCACAGAACTATGGCTACACCTTC.

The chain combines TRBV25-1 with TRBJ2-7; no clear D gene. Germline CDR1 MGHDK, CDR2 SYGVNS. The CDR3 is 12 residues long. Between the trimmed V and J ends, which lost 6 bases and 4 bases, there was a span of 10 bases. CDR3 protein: CASSEKLYEQYF. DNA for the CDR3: TGTGCCAGCAGCGAAAAGCTATACGAGCAGTACTTC.